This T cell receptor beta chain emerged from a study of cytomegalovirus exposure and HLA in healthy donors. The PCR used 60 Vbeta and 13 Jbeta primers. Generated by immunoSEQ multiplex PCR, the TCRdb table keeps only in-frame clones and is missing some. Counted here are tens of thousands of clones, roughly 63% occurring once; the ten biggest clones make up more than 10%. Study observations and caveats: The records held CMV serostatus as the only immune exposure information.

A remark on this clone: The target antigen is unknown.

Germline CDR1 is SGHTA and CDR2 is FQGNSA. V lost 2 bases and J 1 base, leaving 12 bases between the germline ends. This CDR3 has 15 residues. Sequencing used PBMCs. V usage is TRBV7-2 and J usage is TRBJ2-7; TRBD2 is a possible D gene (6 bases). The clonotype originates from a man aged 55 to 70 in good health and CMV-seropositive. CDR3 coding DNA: TGTGCCAGCAGCTTATCAGGCGGGATGTCCTACGAGCAGTACTTC. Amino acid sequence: CASSLSGGMSYEQYF.